This TCR beta chain came from a study of cytomegalovirus exposure and HLA in healthy donors. The overall study: Of all 400 or so donors who were genotyped, 75% to 90% belonged to the Caucasian-associated ancestry cluster. Study-wide results and caveats: Other equally common chains were less clonally expanded than HLA-associated TCR beta chains, a later analysis showed.

The PCR made use of 60 Vbeta and 13 Jbeta primers. Sequenced by immunoSEQ multiplex PCR; TCRdb stores in-frame clones only, minus some. The table has 140,000 to 150,000 clones, 82% seen once. This CDR3 spans 12 amino acids. Germline-derived CDR1 and CDR2 are SGHRS and YFSETQ. V lost 4 bases and J lost 3, with 8 bases in between. Worth noting for this clone: Its antigen remains unidentified.

The V call is TRBV5-1, the J call TRBJ2-7, with unresolved D. The sequencing sample was made of PBMCs. This TCR came from a male donor in good health and CMV-seronegative. DNA for the CDR3: TGCGCCAGCAGCAGAGACATCTACGAGCAGTACTTC. Amino acid sequence: CASSRDIYEQYF.